The 8 T cell receptor beta chains below were found in one sample sequenced in a study of T cell repertoires in cytomegalovirus infection (dated by TCRdb to the late 2010s). Sequencing relied on an Illumina HiSeq 1500. The raw public reads went through TCRdb reprocessing: fastp at Q25, MiXCR clone calling, in-frame beta chains kept. Records with the same CDR3 protein are collapsed into one entry carrying the most frequent genes and DNA. This sample gives 200,000 to 250,000 distinct CDR3 sequences in total; approximately 7% of them show up just once. Of the sample, under 7% is held by the ten largest clones. The sample was PBMCs. These receptor sequences come from a human donor in good health (CMV status not recorded). Some clones in this sample may be carry-over from other donors' samples.

This clonotype was detected ten times or more. V is TRBV7-2 and J is TRBJ1-6, with D maybe TRBD1 (6 bases). V was shortened by 2 bases and J by 7 bases, with 15 bases between the two germline ends. In germline, CDR1 is SGHTA, CDR2 FQGNSA. This CDR3 is 16 amino acids long. CDR3 sequence: CASSLIQPGANSPLHF. In DNA, the CDR3 is TGTGCCAGCAGCTTAATACAGCCAGGGGCGAATTCACCCCTCCACTTT.

At least ten counts were recorded for this clonotype. This sequence joins TRBV6-2 or TRBV6-3 and TRBJ2-1; D not certain. The V gene's germline CDR1 is MNHEY and CDR2 SVGEGT. The CDR3 length is 12 residues. V was clipped by 8 bases and J by 6 bases, with 11 bases between them. This CDR3 reads CASCLFSNEQFF. DNA of the CDR3: TGTGCCAGCTGCTTATTTTCCAATGAGCAGTTCTTC.

Ten or more counts support this clonotype. This chain connects TRBV29-1 to TRBJ1-4; D remains ambiguous. This CDR3 has 13 residues. The germline V gene has CDR1 SQVTM and CDR2 ANQGSEA. V lost 6 bases and J 8 bases, leaving 16 bases between the germline ends. CDR3 sequence: CSVRGGVSEKLFF. In DNA form, the CDR3 reads TGCAGCGTCCGGGGTGGGGTTTCGGAAAAACTGTTTTTT.

The rearrangement joins TRBV7-9 to TRBJ1-2, with TRBD1 as a possible D gene (5 bases). The V end lost 4 bases, the J end lost 7 bases, and 22 bases lay between the germline ends. Germline V gives CDR1 SEHNR, CDR2 FQNEAQ (reference sequence). This CDR3 comprises 16 residues. The CDR3 DNA sequence: TGTGCCAGCAGCTACCCGCTTACCGACAGTCGCGGTGGCTACACCTTC. This codes for CASSYPLTDSRGGYTF. The whole variable domain, filled in from reference TRBV7-9 and TRBJ1-2, reads DTGVSQNPRHKITKRGQNVTFRCDPISEHNRLYWYRQTLGQGPEFLTYFQNEAQLEKSRLLSDRFSAERPKGSFSTLEIQRTEQGDSAMYLCASSYPLTDSRGGYTFGSGTRLTVV.

J is TRBJ1-5 and V is TRBV6-2 or TRBV6-3; no firm D call. The CDR3 consists of 15 residues. CDR1 and CDR2 from the germline V gene are MNHEY and SVGEGT. The V and J ends lost 7 bases and 0 bases respectively, with 13 bases between them. The CDR3 protein is CASTDYTRSNQPQHF. The CDR3 DNA sequence: TGTGCCAGCACCGATTATACCCGTAGCAATCAGCCCCAGCATTTT.

This clonotype came up many times. The chain is built from TRBV4-1 and TRBJ1-5; D is uncertain. This CDR3 spans 16 amino acids. The ends were cut back, 5 bases at V and 7 bases at J, with 21 bases in the middle. Per the germline V gene, CDR1 is MGHRA and CDR2 is YSYEKL. This chain's CDR3 is CASSTGPLLGGQPQHF. In DNA form, the CDR3 reads TGCGCCAGCAGCACGGGCCCTCTACTAGGAGGGCAGCCCCAGCATTTT.

This clonotype was counted ten times or more. The V and J genes are TRBV7-9 and TRBJ1-2, with TRBD1 matching over 7 bases. The junction had 8 bases not matched to a gene; V was cut back by 2 bases and J by 8 bases. Germline loops: CDR1 SEHNR, CDR2 FQNEAQ (reference sequence). The CDR3 is 14 amino acids. The CDR3 DNA sequence: TGTGCCAGCAGCTTAATGGAGGGGGCCTACGGCTACACCTTC. It yields the protein CASSLMEGAYGYTF.

The sample holds many counts of this clonotype. The chain carries TRBV12-3 or TRBV12-4 and TRBJ2-2; TRBD1 matches 7 bases. The CDR3 consists of 13 residues. J lost 7 bases, V lost 7 bases, and 6 bases had no gene match. The CDR3 DNA reads as TGTGCCAGCACCGAATACAGGGGCGGGGAGCTGTTTTTT. Amino acid sequence: CASTEYRGGELFF.